One and the same sample provided the 12 T cell receptor beta chains below, sequenced in a study of CD8 T cells in Susac syndrome. Reverse transcription of about 0.5 to 1 ug RNA was carried out with random hexamers. TCRdb re-analysed the immunoSEQ multiplex PCR reads in MiXCR, keeping a single row per CDR3 protein. This sample has 55,000 to 80,000 distinct CDR3 sequences, with 93% found just once. Sample: CD4+ T cells from PBMCs. Every receptor here comes from a human donor with Susac syndrome.

V and J are TRBV2 and TRBJ2-7; 11 bases match TRBD1. Germline V lookup: CDR1 SNHLY, CDR2 FYNNEI. The V segment lost 6 bases and the J segment 3 bases; nucleotides outside the gene matches: 7. The CDR3 is 15 residues long. The CDR3 coding sequence is TGTGCCAGCAGGACCGGACAGGGGGCGAACTACGAGCAGTACTTC. Translated: CASRTGQGANYEQYF.

The chain carries TRBV9 and TRBJ1-3; D unclear. CDR1 is SGDLS, CDR2 YYNGEE, per germline. Trimming shortened V by 5 bases and J by 3 bases, and 21 bases separated the two germline ends. The CDR3 extends over 17 amino acids. The CDR3 DNA sequence: TGTGCCAGCAGAAGGACCCTGAATGCAGGAATTGGAAACACCATATATTTT. It encodes CASRRTLNAGIGNTIYF.

The chain is built from TRBV7-9 and TRBJ1-6; D ambiguous. The germline V gene encodes CDR1 SEHNR and CDR2 FQNEAQ (reference sequence). Trimming took 1 base from V and 11 from J, leaving 15 bases between them. The CDR3 consists of 15 residues. CDR3 in DNA: TGTGCCAGCAGCTTAGGATCCCCGGAGATAACACCCCTCCACTTT. This codes for CASSLGSPEITPLHF.

The V and J genes are TRBV9 and TRBJ1-4, with TRBD1 as a possible D gene (6 bases). The CDR3 is 15 residues long. Trimming cost V 4 bases and J 4 bases, with 14 bases left between them. The germline V gene has CDR1 SGDLS and CDR2 YYNGEE. CDR3 sequence: CASSPRRGDNEKLFF. For the CDR3, the DNA is TGTGCCAGCAGCCCACGGAGGGGGGATAATGAAAAACTGTTTTTT.

This clonotype was seen a single time. The genes are TRBV20-1 and TRBJ2-1, with 11 bases that match TRBD2. The CDR3 sequence is 15 residues long. Per germline, CDR1 DFQATT and CDR2 SNEGSKA (reference sequence). V shed 3 bases and J 9 bases; nucleotides not matched to a gene: 10. The CDR3 region is CSARAPGLAAFEQFF. CDR3 nucleotides: TGCAGTGCTAGGGCTCCGGGACTAGCGGCCTTTGAGCAGTTCTTC.

The chain combines TRBV7-2 with TRBJ1-4, with no clear D. V was pared by 1 base and J by 4 bases, with 10 bases between. CDR1 SGHTA and CDR2 FQGNSA come from the germline V gene. CDR3 length: 15 residues. CDR3 sequence reads: CASSLDPGNNEKLFF. In DNA, the CDR3 is TGTGCCAGCAGCTTAGATCCGGGGAATAATGAAAAACTGTTTTTT.

The J gene is TRBJ2-3, the V gene TRBV6-5, with D possibly being TRBD1 or TRBD2 (5 bases each). With 2 bases removed from V and 1 base from J, the gap between germline ends came to 13 bases. Per germline, CDR1 MNHEY and CDR2 SVGAGI. The CDR3 loop spans 16 amino acids. CDR3 residues: CASSYRGPERTDTQYF. The CDR3 nucleotides read TGTGCCAGCAGTTACAGGGGACCCGAGCGCACAGATACGCAGTATTTT.

This clonotype was counted between two and nine times. V and J are TRBV12-3 or TRBV12-4 and TRBJ2-5, with D perhaps TRBD1 or TRBD2 (5 bases each). V was cut by 4 bases and J by 1 base, with 7 bases left in between. The CDR3 contains 13 residues. The CDR3 nucleotides are TGTGCCAGCAGTTCCGGGACCCAAGAGACCCAGTACTTC. Amino acid sequence: CASSSGTQETQYF.

The J gene is TRBJ2-5, the V gene TRBV4-1; D is perhaps TRBD1 or TRBD2 (5 bases each). V was shortened by 1 base and J by 2 bases, with 20 bases between the two germline ends. This CDR3 has 18 residues. Germline loops: CDR1 MGHRA, CDR2 YSYEKL. CDR3 DNA sequence: TGCGCCAGCAGCCAAGTGGGCAGGGAGAGAGGGCAGCAAGAGACCCAGTACTTC. It yields the protein CASSQVGRERGQQETQYF.

V and J are TRBV20-1 and TRBJ1-2, with D tentatively TRBD1 (5 bases). Trimming removed 7 bases at V and 9 bases at J, with 18 bases between. Germline CDR1 DFQATT, CDR2 SNEGSKA (reference sequence). The CDR3 is 12 amino acids. Here the CDR3 DNA reads TGCAGTGGGAACGGGGCAGGTCATCGCTACACCTTC. This translates into CSGNGAGHRYTF.

In this sample, this clonotype turned up once. This sequence joins TRBV25-1 and TRBJ2-3; perhaps TRBD2 as D (6 bases). Germline V CDR1 and CDR2: MGHDK, SYGVNS. The CDR3 sequence is 15 residues long. The V and J ends lost 4 bases and 0 bases respectively, with 11 bases between them. The CDR3 sequence: CASSAGGTSTDTQYF. The CDR3 DNA reads TGTGCCAGCAGTGCCGGGGGTACTAGCACAGATACGCAGTATTTT.

Remarks on this clonotype: The junction differs from germline at one of its ends, possibly a read error. J is TRBJ1-1 and V is TRBV28; D may be TRBD1 (6 bases). The V gene's germline CDR1 is MDHEN and CDR2 SYDVKM. The CDR3 contains 12 residues. CDR3 sequence reads: CASSTGYPETFF. The CDR3 coding sequence is TGTGCCAGCAGTACAGGGTACCCTGAAACTTTCTTT.